Below are 8 T cell receptor beta chains sequenced from a single sample in a study of CD8 T cells in cerebrospinal fluid in Alzheimer's disease. TCRdb reanalyzed the 10x single-cell sequencing reads, giving one entry per CDR3 protein sequence and no DNA. This sample's clone table lists over a thousand distinct CDR3 sequences. Sequenced material: cerebrospinal fluid. The receptors derive from a human donor in good health.

By frequency, this clonotype is medium-sized. V usage is TRBV5-4 and J usage is TRBJ2-3; TCRdb calls TRBD1, which cannot be checked without DNA. From germline, CDR1 is SGHNT and CDR2 YYREEE (reference sequence). The CDR3 totals 15 residues. The CDR3 sequence: CASSFKGEGTDTQYF.

Considering frequency, this clonotype is medium-sized. The chain carries TRBV14 and TRBJ2-5; absent DNA, TCRdb's TRBD1 call cannot be checked. This CDR3 has 12 residues. Germline CDR1 and CDR2: SGHDN and FVKESK. The CDR3 region is CASSPPGETQYF.

The chain links TRBV7-6 to TRBJ2-5; TCRdb names TRBD1, which stays unverified in the absence of DNA. The CDR3 totals 13 residues. From germline, CDR1 is SGHVS and CDR2 FNYEAQ. The CDR3 loop is CASSLGGQETQYF. Together with reference TRBV7-6 and TRBJ2-5, the CDR3 gives the full variable domain: GAGVSQSPRYKVTKRGQDVALRCDPISGHVSLYWYRQALGQGPEFLTYFNYEAQQDKSGLPNDRFSAERPEGSISTLTIQRTEQRDSAMYRCASSLGGQETQYFGPGTRLLVL.

By frequency, this clonotype is large (0.1 to 1%). The chain combines TRBV10-3 with TRBJ1-4. The length of the CDR3 is 14 residues. From germline, CDR1 is ENHRY and CDR2 SYGVKD. The CDR3 protein is CAISESIPGEKLFF.

This chain links TRBV5-8 with TRBJ2-7; with no DNA, the TCRdb D assignment of TRBD2 cannot be verified. Germline CDR1 is SGHTS and CDR2 is YDEGEE. The CDR3 length is 16 residues. The CDR3 region is CASSLNRRVSSYEQYF.

This clonotype is deemed medium-sized by its frequency. The V call is TRBV6-4, the J call TRBJ1-5; checking the TCRdb D call of TRBD1 is not possible without DNA. CDR3 size: 15 residues. Germline CDR1 and CDR2: MRHNA and SNTAGT. Here the CDR3 reads CAPARAPPSTVAQHF.

Judged by frequency, this clonotype is medium-sized. V and J are TRBV6-2 or TRBV6-3 and TRBJ2-3; TCRdb returns TRBD1, unconfirmable since there is no DNA. CDR3 length: 14 amino acids. In germline, CDR1 is MNHEY, CDR2 SVGEGT. Here the CDR3 reads CASRGQGLTDTQYF.

In terms of frequency, this clonotype is large. CDR3 loop: CASSPGLAGASPNTGELFF. The chain couples TRBV7-3 to TRBJ2-2; the TRBD2 assignment by TCRdb is unverifiable without DNA. This CDR3 is built from 19 residues. CDR1 is SGHTA and CDR2 is FQGTGA in the germline V gene.